This T cell receptor beta chain was documented in a study of CD8 T cells in Susac syndrome. Study background: Sequenced Susac syndrome patients included more than five with clinically active disease and 8 or 9 in remission.

CDR1 is SGDLS, CDR2 YYNGEE, per germline. V shed 0 bases and J shed 7 bases, with 16 bases lying between them. There are 15 residues in the CDR3. This clonotype was observed a single time. After extraction with the RNeasy kit, roughly 0.5 to 1 ug of the RNA was reverse transcribed using random hexamers. TCRdb recomputed calls from the immunoSEQ multiplex PCR reads with MiXCR, one row per CDR3 protein. Of some 97,000 distinct CDR3 sequences listed, 95% were seen once; the top ten hold 0.3%. The chain uses TRBV9 and TRBJ1-2; no clear D. Material for sequencing was CD8+ T cells from PBMCs. This TCR came from a human donor with Susac syndrome. CDR3 DNA sequence: TGTGCCAGCAGCGTAGATGGACTTGTCCCCTCTGGCTACACCTTC. Translation: CASSVDGLVPSGYTF.